The clone carrying this T cell receptor beta chain was recorded only once. As yet, its antigen is unknown. Genomic DNA acted as the template from which TCR beta VDJ combination and CDR3 sequence profiling were carried out. Via MiXCR, TCRdb re-called the reads, giving one row per CDR3 protein. The sample gives approximately 99,000 distinct CDR3 sequences, approximately 48% of which show up once; roughly a third is in the top ten. The J segment lost 1 base and the V segment lost 1 base, leaving 1 base of the junction unmatched. Looked up from germline, CDR1 is SGHVS and CDR2 is FQNEAQ. This CDR3 contains 15 residues. This sample is part of a study of CD8+CD57+ T cells in acquired aplastic anemia. Broader study findings: Patients had twenty-nine CD8+ CDR3 sequences in common with controls (the shared set). Any difference that existed in CD8+ Simpson's diversity between patients and controls was not significant.

This TCR came from a human donor in good health, serving as a control. Sequencing was done on a sample of sorted CD4+, CD8+, or CD8+CD57+ T cells (not recorded which) from PBMCs. This chain uses TRBV7-8 with TRBJ2-7; 10 bases align to TRBD2. The CDR3 sequence is CASSLGTSGSYEQYF. The CDR3, as DNA: TGTGCCAGCAGCTTAGGGACTAGCGGTTCCTACGAGCAGTACTTC.